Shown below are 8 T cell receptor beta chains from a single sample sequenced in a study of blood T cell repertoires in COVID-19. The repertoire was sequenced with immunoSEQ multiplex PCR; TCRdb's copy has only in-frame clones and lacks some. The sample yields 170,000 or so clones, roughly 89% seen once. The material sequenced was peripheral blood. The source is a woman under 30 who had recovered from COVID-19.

CDR3 bases: TGTGCCAGCAGCTTAGGCGGGGCAGATACGCAGTATTTT. It encodes CASSLGGADTQYF. The rearrangement joins TRBV13 to TRBJ2-3; perhaps TRBD2 as D (5 bases). The CDR3 is 13 amino acids. Germline loops: CDR1 PRHDT, CDR2 FYEKMQ (reference sequence). The V and J ends lost 0 bases and 4 bases respectively, with 5 bases between them.

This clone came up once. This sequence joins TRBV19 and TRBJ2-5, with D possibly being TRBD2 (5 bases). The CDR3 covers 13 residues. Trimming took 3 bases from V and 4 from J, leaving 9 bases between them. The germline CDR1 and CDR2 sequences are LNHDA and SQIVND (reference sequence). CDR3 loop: CASSIGGGETQYF. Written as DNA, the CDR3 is TGTGCCAGTAGTATCGGAGGCGGAGAGACCCAGTACTTC.

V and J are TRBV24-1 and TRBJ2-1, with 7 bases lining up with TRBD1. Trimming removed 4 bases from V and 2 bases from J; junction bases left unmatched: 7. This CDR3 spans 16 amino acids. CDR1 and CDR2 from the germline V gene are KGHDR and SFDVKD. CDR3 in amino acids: CATSDVTGQAYNEQFF. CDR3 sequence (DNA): TGTGCCACCAGTGACGTGACAGGGCAGGCCTACAATGAGCAGTTCTTC.

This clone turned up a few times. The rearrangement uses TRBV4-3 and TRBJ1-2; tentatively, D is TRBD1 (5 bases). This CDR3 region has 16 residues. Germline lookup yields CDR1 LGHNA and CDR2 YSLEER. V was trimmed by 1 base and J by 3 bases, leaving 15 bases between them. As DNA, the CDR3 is TGCGCCAGCAGCCAAGCCTCGCTAGGCAGGGACTATGGCTACACCTTC. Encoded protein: CASSQASLGRDYGYTF.

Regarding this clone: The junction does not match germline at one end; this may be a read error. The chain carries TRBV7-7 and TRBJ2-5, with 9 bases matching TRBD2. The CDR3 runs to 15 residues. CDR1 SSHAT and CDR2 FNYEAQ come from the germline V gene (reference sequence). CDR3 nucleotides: TGTGCTAGCAGCTTCTGGGCTAGCGGGAAAGAGACCCAGTACTTC. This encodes CASSFWASGKETQYF.

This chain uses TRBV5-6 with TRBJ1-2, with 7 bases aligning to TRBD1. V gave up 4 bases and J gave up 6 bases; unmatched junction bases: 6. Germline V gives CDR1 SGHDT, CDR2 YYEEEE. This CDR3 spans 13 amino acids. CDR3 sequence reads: CASSAQGLNGYTF. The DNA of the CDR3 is TGTGCCAGCAGCGCACAGGGGCTCAATGGCTACACCTTC.

CDR3 amino acids: CASSHRTGTETQYF. DNA of the CDR3: TGCGCCAGCAGCCACCGGACAGGCACGGAGACCCAGTACTTC. The V gene is TRBV4-1, the J gene TRBJ2-5, with TRBD1 matching 7 bases. The CDR3 sequence is 14 residues long. V shed 3 bases and J 5 bases; nucleotides not matched to a gene: 6. Looked up from germline, CDR1 is MGHRA and CDR2 is YSYEKL.

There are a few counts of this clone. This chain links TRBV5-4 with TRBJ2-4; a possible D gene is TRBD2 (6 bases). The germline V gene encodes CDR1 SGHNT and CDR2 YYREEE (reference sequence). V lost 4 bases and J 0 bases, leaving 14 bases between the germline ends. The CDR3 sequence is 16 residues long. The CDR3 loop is CASSPGDSLAKNIQYF. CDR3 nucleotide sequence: TGTGCCAGCAGCCCGGGGGACTCGCTAGCCAAAAACATTCAGTACTTC. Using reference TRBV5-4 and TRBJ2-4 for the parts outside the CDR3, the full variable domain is ETGVTQSPTHLIKTRGQQVTLRCSSQSGHNTVSWYQQALGQGPQFIFQYYREEENGRGNFPPRFSGLQFPNYSSELNVNALELDDSALYLCASSPGDSLAKNIQYFGAGTRLSVL.